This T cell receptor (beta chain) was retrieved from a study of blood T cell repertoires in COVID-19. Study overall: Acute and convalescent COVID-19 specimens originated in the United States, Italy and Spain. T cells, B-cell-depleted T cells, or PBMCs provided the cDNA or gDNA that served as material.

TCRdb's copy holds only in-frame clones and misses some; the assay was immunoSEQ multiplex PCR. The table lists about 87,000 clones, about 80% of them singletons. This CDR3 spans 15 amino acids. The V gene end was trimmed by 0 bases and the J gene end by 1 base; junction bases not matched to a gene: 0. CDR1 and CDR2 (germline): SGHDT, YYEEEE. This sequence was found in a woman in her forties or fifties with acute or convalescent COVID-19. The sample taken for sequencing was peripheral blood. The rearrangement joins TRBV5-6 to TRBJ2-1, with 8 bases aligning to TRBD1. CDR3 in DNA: TGTGCCAGCAGCTTGGGGGACAGGTCCTACAATGAGCAGTTCTTC. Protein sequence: CASSLGDRSYNEQFF.